The clone carrying this T cell receptor (beta chain) was seen just once. The V gene lost 4 bases and the J gene lost 2 bases, with 10 bases spanning the gap. CDR3 length: 15 residues. Per germline, CDR1 KGHDR and CDR2 SFDVKD. The sample comes from a study of blood T cell repertoires in COVID-19. Study in general: The United States, Italy and Spain were the sources of the acute and convalescent COVID-19 samples. From T cells, B-cell-depleted T cells, or PBMCs came the material, which was cDNA or gDNA.

In the original processing: By means of reference gene primer amplification, nucleated cell counts were estimated. Assay: immunoSEQ multiplex PCR; the TCRdb copy retains only in-frame clones and omits some. That table supplies the V and J calls and clone size; D and trimming were determined from the DNA. The table shows about 97,000 clones, with approximately 86% occurring only once. Sequencing was done on a sample of peripheral blood. The V call is TRBV24-1, the J call TRBJ2-2; no definite D call. This clonotype was sampled from a man aged 45-65 years with active or convalescent COVID-19. CDR3 nucleotide sequence: TGTGCCACCAGTGAGTCCGGGTTAAACACCGGGGAGCTGTTTTTT. Translating it yields CATSESGLNTGELFF.